This T cell receptor (beta chain) was recovered during a study of neoadjuvant anti-PD-1 for oral cavity cancer. The overall study: Patients mostly received three to four biweekly nivolumab doses at 3 mg/kg before surgery. Around day 43, patients without progression received a fourth nivolumab dose before surgery. Overall study findings and caveats: TCR analyses covered only a few patients per response group.

Per germline, CDR1 SGHAT and CDR2 FQNNGV. V was clipped by 10 bases and J by 6 bases, with 16 bases between them. The CDR3 runs 12 residues. PBMC libraries mostly used around 0.5 ug of input genomic DNA, with six replicates per sample. The assay was immunoSEQ multiplex PCR, and TCRdb's table has in-frame clones only and misses some. This table holds 14,000 or so clones, more than 70% found once. Concerning this clone: Its antigen is undetermined.

Specified time point: after neoadjuvant nivolumab, at surgical resection. The rearrangement links TRBV11-2 to TRBJ2-7, with D maybe TRBD2 (5 bases). The TCR was taken from a person aged 35 to 85 with oral cavity squamous cell carcinoma. This sample comprised PBMCs, obtained after nivolumab (anti-PD-1) treatment. DNA of the CDR3: TGTGCCACCAGGCTAGCAAATGGCGAGCAGTACTTC. Residues: CATRLANGEQYF.